This is a list of T cell receptor beta chains from one sample in a study of T-cell reconstitution after alpha-beta-depleted transplantation in children. TCRdb called the PCR reads again in MiXCR, with one record for every CDR3 protein. The data contain approximately 350,000 distinct CDR3 sequences, less than 15% of them seen just once; the ten biggest clones take up around 4%. Sequencing used PBMCs, obtained from the stem cell graft. The source is a human donor who donated a stem cell graft to a child with Fanconi anemia. CDR3s leave out the opening cysteine and the closing phenylalanine or tryptophan. A D gene is named only where the DNA matches it firmly. Only part of the rows carry a size: once, few, many, or a class if the clone is expanded.

clone size | V gene | D gene | CDR3 protein
many | TRBV7-6 | . | ASSLAAGPDTQY
. | TRBV6-2/TRBV6-3 | . | ASSPESSTGANVLT
. | TRBV2 | TRBD1 | ASRETGGRTEAF
many | TRBV12-3/TRBV12-4 | . | ASSLVGGASSYNEQF
. | TRBV6-1 | TRBD1 | ASTTDRDGYT
. | TRBV6-6 | TRBD1 | ASRGRDREEQF
few | TRBV10-3 | . | AITEGRTYGYT
. | TRBV7-2 | . | ASSPSHEQF
many | TRBV2 | TRBD2 | ASTEGSGGFNEQF
many | TRBV5-8 | . | ASSFTQIEQY
. | TRBV28 | . | ASSIPGGTSYEQY
few | TRBV30 | . | AWSGNGGSEAF
few | TRBV12-3/TRBV12-4 | . | ASSRQVGELF
many | TRBV5-1 | . | ASSLGGLDRPEAF
. | TRBV24-1 | TRBD1 | ATSDTGAQNQPQH
. | TRBV20-1 | . | SAPPSGANVLT
. | TRBV20-1 | TRBD2 | SAPRGLAGGEQF
. | TRBV4-2 | . | ASSPRGLTNTGELF
few | TRBV7-2 | . | ASSFVADTEAF
. | TRBV7-2 | . | ATSLGMDQPQH
many | TRBV12-3/TRBV12-4 | TRBD1 | ASTTGTGIQPQH
. | TRBV7-3 | TRBD2 | ASSEGLAGVYEQF
many | TRBV7-6 | . | ASSNSGGRGYT
many | TRBV12-3/TRBV12-4 | . | ASSLARRAYNEQF
many | TRBV28 | . | ASSLGHNEQF
few | TRBV20-1 | . | SASSHIYSNQPQH
many | TRBV10-2 | TRBD1 | ASSRTGAGNNEQF
. | TRBV4-3 | . | ASSQRTGTEAF
many | TRBV29-1 | . | SVQFYNEQF
few | TRBV7-9 | TRBD1 | ASSPTTGDGYT
few | TRBV27 | . | ASSLGQFPNSPLH
. | TRBV6-1 | TRBD2 | ASTMAGGPNEQF
few | TRBV5-1 | . | ASSSTPLGPSSYEQY
many | TRBV4-3 | . | ASSRGPADTQY
few | TRBV25-1 | TRBD2 | ASSESRIAGAKETQY
. | TRBV7-2 | . | ASSLALGGRAYEQY
few | TRBV7-2 | TRBD1 | ASSPMWRGPGYT
many | TRBV7-9 | . | ASSLVTGGVDDHEQF
few | TRBV2 | . | ASRGDSPELF
. | TRBV10-3 | TRBD2 | AISRSSGGDYNEQF
. | TRBV10-3 | TRBD1 | AISENRDRQETQY
. | TRBV11-1 | . | ASSLGTLSLNTEAF
many | TRBV29-1 | . | SVLSEGDVDYT
few | TRBV28 | TRBD1 | ASSLTQGQGNGYT
. | TRBV5-1 | . | ASSGKGTEFYQTGELF
few | TRBV24-1 | TRBD1 | ATSDQGAPAGELF
many | TRBV5-1 | . | ASSFGSSQETQY
few | TRBV4-2 | . | ASSTPGETQY
few | TRBV27 | . | ASSLAQRNTEAF
. | TRBV6-1 | . | ASREGPGNTEAF
many | TRBV12-3/TRBV12-4 | . | ASRKGTTEGPQH
. | TRBV12-3/TRBV12-4 | . | ASSLITKQPQH
few | TRBV7-8 | TRBD2 | ASSFPRSGGITDTQY
many | TRBV7-6 | . | ASSLAEGEGEKLF
many | TRBV10-3 | TRBD2 | AIRTSGGPDTQY
many | TRBV12-3/TRBV12-4 | . | ASSPAGRGATAF
many | TRBV25-1 | . | ATDGGLYEQY
many | TRBV5-1 | . | ASSLERANEKLF
many | TRBV12-3/TRBV12-4 | . | ASRSSAGANEKLF
few | TRBV15 | TRBD2 | ATSRAGGGTSYNEQF